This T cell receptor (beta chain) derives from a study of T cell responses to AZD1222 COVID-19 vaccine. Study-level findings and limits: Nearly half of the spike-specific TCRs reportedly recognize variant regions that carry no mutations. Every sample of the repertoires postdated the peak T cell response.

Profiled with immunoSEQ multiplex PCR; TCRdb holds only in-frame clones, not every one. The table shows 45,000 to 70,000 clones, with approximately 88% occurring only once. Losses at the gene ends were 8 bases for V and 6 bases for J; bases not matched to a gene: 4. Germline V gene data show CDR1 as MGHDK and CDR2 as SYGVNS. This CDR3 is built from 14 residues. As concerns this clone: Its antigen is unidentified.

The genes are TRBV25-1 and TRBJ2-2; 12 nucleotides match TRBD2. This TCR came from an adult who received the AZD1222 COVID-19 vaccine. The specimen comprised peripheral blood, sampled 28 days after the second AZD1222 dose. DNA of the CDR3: TGTGCCAGCGGAGCTAGCGGGAGGGCCGGGGAGCTGTTTTTT. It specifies CASGASGRAGELFF.